The clone carrying this TCR beta chain was recorded a few times. These data are taken from a study of blood T cell repertoires in COVID-19. In the study overall: Researchers got acute and convalescent COVID-19 samples from the United States, Italy and Spain. T cells, B-cell-depleted T cells, or PBMCs provided the cDNA or gDNA that served as material.

As originally analysed: It was from reference gene primer amplification that nucleated cell counts were estimated. TCRdb's table, derived via immunoSEQ multiplex PCR, lists solely in-frame clones and lacks some. That table gives V, J and clone size, and the DNA gave D and trimming. The table has some 55,000 clones, around 87% seen once. V gave up 6 bases and J gave up 3 bases; unmatched junction bases: 6. This CDR3 region has 14 residues. CDR1 SGHTA and CDR2 FQGNSA come from the germline V gene. The specimen sequenced was peripheral blood. The rearrangement joins TRBV7-2 to TRBJ2-3, with 7 bases fitting TRBD2. The TCR originated in a man aged 55 to 70 with acute or convalescent COVID-19. DNA of the CDR3: TGTGCCAGCAGAATTACTAGCGTGACAGATACGCAGTATTTT. This codes for CASRITSVTDTQYF. The full variable domain, rest sourced from reference TRBV7-2 and TRBJ2-3, is GAGVSQSPSNKVTEKGKDVELRCDPISGHTALYWYRQSLGQGLEFLIYFQGNSAPDKSGLPSDRFSAERTGGSVSTLTIQRTQQEDSAVYLCASRITSVTDTQYFGPGTRLTVL.